A selection of T cell receptor beta chains follows, all from one sample in a study of blood T cells in healthy people across ages. TCRdb reanalysed the 5' RACE reads using MiXCR and keeps one entry per CDR3 protein. The repertoire holds about 1.8 million distinct CDR3 sequences, with about 50% as singletons. The specimen was blood. These receptors all stem from a middle-aged woman in good health. Each CDR3 is given without its conserved first and last residue. The listing skips clone size in some rows; elsewhere it reads once, few, many or a size class.

TRBV28	TRBJ2-1	-	ASSFTTPAYNEQF
TRBV13	TRBJ2-7	-	VSSLGRGVYEQY
TRBV6-5	TRBJ2-7	-	ASTRRGEAQY
TRBV7-2	TRBJ2-5	-	ASSLVRSLTKETQY
TRBV4-3	TRBJ2-3	few	ASSSGGGGTDTQY
TRBV7-2	TRBJ2-7	-	ASSLEPGSYYEQY
TRBV7-9	TRBJ1-1	-	ASNKARREAF
TRBV6-5	TRBJ2-3	once	ASSYGLADFTDTQY
TRBV13	TRBJ2-1	-	ASSPRASGYNEQF
TRBV21-1	TRBJ2-1	-	ASSKGTSGLDLNEQF
TRBV7-9	TRBJ2-3	few	ASSPRQGIPSSIADTQY
TRBV2	TRBJ2-3	few	ASSDPRDRVTDTQY
TRBV6-2/TRBV6-3	TRBJ2-1	-	ASSRILYEQF